This T cell receptor (beta chain) was identified during a study of glioma-infiltrating T cells. Amplification of TCR alpha and beta CDR3 regions from RNA used iRepertoire nested multiplex PCR. TCRdb reprocessed the multiplex PCR reads with MiXCR, giving one entry per CDR3 protein. The sample records approximately 90,000 distinct CDR3 sequences, roughly 23% being singletons. Details on this clonotype: Sequence at one end of the junction differs from germline and may be a read error.

The CDR3 spans 15 residues. The source material was glioma tissue, nonneoplastic brain tissue, or PBMCs (not recorded which). The TCR was taken from a human donor with low-grade glioma or glioblastoma, undergoing nonglioma brain surgery, or in good health (not recorded which). This rearrangement joins TRBV12-3 or TRBV12-4 to TRBJ2-7; 7 positions agree with TRBD1. CDR3: CASSPDRASSYGQYF. CDR3 in DNA: TGTGCCAGCAGTCCCGACAGGGCGAGCTCCTACGGGCAGTACTTC.